This TCR beta chain appears in the sequencing data of a study of cytomegalovirus exposure and HLA in healthy donors. Findings and caveats of the study: Cytomegalovirus-associated TCR beta chains were listed, numbering around 150. In an earlier analysis, in around 590 donors, most V segments appeared productive either ~87% or ~30% of the time. In terms of immune exposure information, only CMV serostatus was available. The number of N-insertions in an Asian-associated ancestry cluster was reportedly below the 666-donor mean in a later analysis.

PCR involved 60 Vbeta and 13 Jbeta primers. The protocol was immunoSEQ multiplex PCR, while the TCRdb copy is restricted to in-frame clones and leaves out a portion. Found here are 90,000 to 150,000 clones, less than 85% of them singletons; the top ten hold roughly 16%. The CDR3 sequence is 11 residues long. In germline, CDR1 is SEHNR, CDR2 FQNEAQ (reference sequence). On this clone itself: Antigen specificity is unknown. At one of its ends the junction is not consistent with the germline gene, which may arise from a read error.

The genes are TRBV7-9 and TRBJ2-1; unclear D gene. This TCR derives from a man between 50 and 59 years old in good health and CMV-seropositive. Sequenced: PBMCs. CDR3 protein: CSSSERLGQFF. The CDR3 nucleotides are TGTTCCAGCAGCGAACGACTGGGGCAGTTCTTC.